This T cell receptor (beta chain) was observed in a study of T-cell memory formation after mild COVID-19. Overall study results and limits: Contracting clones from day 15 to 85 showed balanced CD4/CD8; later expanders favored CD4+. Pre-infection memory contained some responding clones, which suggested that cross-reactive memory had joined.

TCRdb re-called the 5' RACE reads with MiXCR, one entry per CDR3 protein. Counted here are tens of thousands of distinct CDR3 sequences, 9.3% occurring once; the ten biggest clones make up 1.1%. Note on this clonotype: Its antigen remains unidentified.

J was trimmed by 2 bases and V by 7 bases; bases with no gene match: 4. Germline V gene sequence: CDR1 SGHTA, CDR2 FQGNSA. The CDR3 has 14 residues. This chain joins TRBV7-2 and TRBJ2-3; TRBD2 agrees at 9 bases. The source of this sequence is a man between 18 and 29 years old who had mild COVID-19 (a few samples of this study predate the infection). Cell type and time point are not known. Sequencing used PBMCs or a T cell subset sorted from them (not recorded which). The CDR3 protein is CASTLAGHTDTQYF. CDR3 nucleotides: TGTGCCAGCACCCTAGCGGGGCACACAGATACGCAGTATTTT.